This TCR beta chain was obtained from a study of shared clonotypes between healthy human individuals. The protocol was immunoSEQ multiplex PCR, while the TCRdb copy is restricted to in-frame clones and leaves out a portion. The repertoire consists of around 700,000 clones, with around 73% occurring once and the leading ten covering roughly 2%. Between the trimmed V and J ends, which lost 4 bases and 0 bases, there was a span of 10 bases. Germline CDR1 and CDR2: WNHNN and SYGVQD (reference sequence). The CDR3 sequence is 15 residues long. The CD4+ fraction was divided into a CD45RA+ naive subset and a CD45RA-negative memory subset.

V usage is TRBV10-1 and J usage is TRBJ1-3; no reliable D call. Sequencing used memory CD4+ T cells sorted from blood. Subset of the sample: CD45RA-negative fraction. This TCR came from a woman aged 25 to 39 in good health. The CDR3 here is CASSGTDSSGNTIYF. The CDR3 DNA reads as TGCGCCAGCAGTGGGACCGATAGCTCTGGAAACACCATATATTTT.